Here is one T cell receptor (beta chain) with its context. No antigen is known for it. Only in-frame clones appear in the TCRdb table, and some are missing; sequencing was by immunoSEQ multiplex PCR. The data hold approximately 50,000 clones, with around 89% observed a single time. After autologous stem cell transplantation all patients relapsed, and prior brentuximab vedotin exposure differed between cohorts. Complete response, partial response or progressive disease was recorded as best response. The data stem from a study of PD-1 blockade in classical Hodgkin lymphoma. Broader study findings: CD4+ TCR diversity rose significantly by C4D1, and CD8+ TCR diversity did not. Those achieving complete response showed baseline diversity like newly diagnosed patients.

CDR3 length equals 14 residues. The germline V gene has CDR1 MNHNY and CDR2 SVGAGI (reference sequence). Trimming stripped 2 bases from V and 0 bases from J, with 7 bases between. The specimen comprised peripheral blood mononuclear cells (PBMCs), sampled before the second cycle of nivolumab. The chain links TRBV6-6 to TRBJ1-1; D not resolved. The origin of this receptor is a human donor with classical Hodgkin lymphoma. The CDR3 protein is CASSYVGMNTEAFF. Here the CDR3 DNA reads TGTGCCAGCAGTTACGTGGGGATGAACACTGAAGCTTTCTTT.